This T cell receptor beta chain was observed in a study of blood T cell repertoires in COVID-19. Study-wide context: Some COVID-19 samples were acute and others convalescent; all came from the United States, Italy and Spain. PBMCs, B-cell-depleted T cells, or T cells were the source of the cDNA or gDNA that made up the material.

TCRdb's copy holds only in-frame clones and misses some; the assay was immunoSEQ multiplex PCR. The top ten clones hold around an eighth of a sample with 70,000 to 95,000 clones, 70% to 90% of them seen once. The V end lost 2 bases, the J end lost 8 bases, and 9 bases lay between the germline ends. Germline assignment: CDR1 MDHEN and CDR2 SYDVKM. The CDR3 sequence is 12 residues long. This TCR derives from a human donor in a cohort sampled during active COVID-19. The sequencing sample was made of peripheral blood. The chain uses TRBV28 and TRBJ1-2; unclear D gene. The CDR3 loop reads CASSLATWGYTF. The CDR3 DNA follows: TGTGCCAGCAGTTTAGCTACCTGGGGCTACACCTTC.